The T cell receptor (beta chain) described here comes from a study of blood T cell repertoires in COVID-19. This table comes from immunoSEQ multiplex PCR, and its TCRdb copy is limited to in-frame clones, with some not included. The sample lists roughly 190,000 clones; 86% were seen once. Germline-derived CDR1 and CDR2 are SGDLS and YYNGEE. The CDR3 loop spans 16 amino acids. V was cut by 7 bases and J by 1 base, with 21 bases left in between. The receptor was derived from a woman aged 40 to 50 in a cohort exposed to, infected with or recovered from COVID-19 (not recorded which). V gene TRBV9 combines with J gene TRBJ2-7, with D perhaps TRBD1 (5 bases). Sequenced sample: PBMCs or T cells enriched from blood (not recorded which). The CDR3 DNA is TGTGCCAGCTCAGGGATCTCAGGGATCTCATCCTACGAGCAGTACTTC. This encodes CASSGISGISSYEQYF.